The 26 T cell receptor beta chains presented below share a single source sample, sequenced in a study of blood T cell repertoires in COVID-19. The protocol was immunoSEQ multiplex PCR, while the TCRdb copy is restricted to in-frame clones and leaves out a portion. The table includes around 160,000 clones, over 75% detected once. The specimen was PBMCs or T cells enriched from blood (not recorded which). The receptors shown here come from a man aged 45 to 65 who had recovered from COVID-19.

V gene TRBV6-5 combines with J gene TRBJ1-2; 10 bases are shared with TRBD1. Germline loops: CDR1 MNHEY, CDR2 SVGAGI. The V and J ends lost 7 bases and 8 bases, in that order; junction bases with no gene match: 7. The CDR3 totals 13 residues. The CDR3 region is CASTRDRGLGYTF. CDR3 nucleotide sequence: TGTGCCAGCACAAGGGACAGGGGTTTGGGCTACACCTTC.

This chain joins TRBV5-1 and TRBJ1-4; D call uncertain. In germline, CDR1 is SGHRS, CDR2 YFSETQ. The CDR3 length is 15 residues. Trimming removed 0 bases at V and 7 bases at J, with 13 bases between. CDR3 DNA: TGCGCCAGCAGCTTGGGGGCTTCGGGAAGTGAAAAACTGTTTTTT. Protein: CASSLGASGSEKLFF. The full variable domain, in which reference TRBV5-1 and TRBJ1-4 provide the parts outside the CDR3, is KAGVTQTPRYLIKTRGQQVTLSCSPISGHRSVSWYQQTPGQGLQFLFEYFSETQRNKGNFPGRFSGRQFSNSRSEMNVSTLELGDSALYLCASSLGASGSEKLFFGSGTQLSVL.

This clone was counted between two and nine times. The J gene is TRBJ2-7, the V gene TRBV5-1, with 10 positions matching TRBD1. Looked up from germline, CDR1 is SGHRS and CDR2 is YFSETQ. The trim removed 1 base at V and 6 bases at J, leaving 10 bases unmatched. The CDR3 loop spans 16 amino acids. The CDR3 region is CASSLSGTGASAEQYF. The CDR3 nucleotides are TGCGCCAGCAGCTTGAGTGGGACAGGGGCGAGCGCCGAGCAGTACTTC.

The rearrangement joins TRBV24-1 to TRBJ2-4, with D perhaps TRBD2 (5 bases). Looked up from germline, CDR1 is KGHDR and CDR2 is SFDVKD. The CDR3 covers 15 residues. V was clipped by 3 bases and J by 8 bases, with 16 bases between them. CDR3 bases: TGTGCCACCAGTGATCCCGGGATACTACCCCACATTCAGTACTTC. Translated, it gives CATSDPGILPHIQYF.

The chain combines TRBV7-2 with TRBJ1-1; 7 positions agree with TRBD1. Per germline, CDR1 SGHTA and CDR2 FQGNSA. The junction had 6 bases not matched to a gene; V was cut back by 3 bases and J by 5 bases. The CDR3 sequence is 14 residues long. The CDR3 DNA reads as TGTGCCAGCAGCTTGGGCTCAGGGGGAACTGAAGCTTTCTTT. This translates into CASSLGSGGTEAFF.

Worth noting for this clone: One end of the junction is discordant with germline, which a read error may explain. The V call is TRBV20-1, the J call TRBJ1-1; 8 nucleotides agree with TRBD1. The length of the CDR3 is 11 residues. The germline V gene has CDR1 DFQATT and CDR2 SNEGSKA (reference sequence). CDR3 DNA: TGTCAGAGACAGGGGCACACTGAAGCTTTCTTT. Residues: CQRQGHTEAFF.

The J gene is TRBJ1-1, the V gene TRBV7-9, with TRBD1 as a possible D gene (5 bases). The CDR3 is 13 residues long. The germline CDR1 and CDR2 sequences are SEHNR and FQNEAQ (reference sequence). Deletions cut 1 base from V and 5 bases from J, with 8 bases between. This chain's CDR3 is CASSLDGGTEAFF. CDR3 DNA sequence: TGTGCCAGCAGCTTAGATGGGGGGACTGAAGCTTTCTTT.

The rearrangement joins TRBV9 to TRBJ1-1; D remains ambiguous. The CDR3 extends over 14 amino acids. Germline CDR1 reads SGDLS; CDR2 reads YYNGEE. V was trimmed by 2 bases and J by 3 bases, leaving 11 bases between them. The CDR3 DNA reads TGTGCCAGCAGCGTCTTGAGTCCCGACACTGAAGCTTTCTTT. It encodes CASSVLSPDTEAFF.

V usage is TRBV13 and J usage is TRBJ2-7; TRBD2 matches at 8 bases. The CDR3 spans 15 residues. Per germline, CDR1 PRHDT and CDR2 FYEKMQ (reference sequence). J lost 1 base, V lost 5 bases, and 7 bases had no gene match. The CDR3 spells CASSAGASGSYEQYF. The DNA of the CDR3 is TGTGCCAGCAGCGCCGGGGCTAGCGGGTCCTACGAGCAGTACTTC.

This chain connects TRBV28 to TRBJ1-1; 7 bases line up with TRBD1. With V trimmed by 5 bases and J by 5 bases, 17 bases remained unmatched. The CDR3 covers 17 residues. The V gene's germline CDR1 is MDHEN and CDR2 SYDVKM. The CDR3 loop is CASSQPGGGRGRTEAFF. CDR3 sequence (DNA): TGTGCCAGCAGTCAACCTGGTGGTGGCAGGGGGAGGACTGAAGCTTTCTTT.

The chain links TRBV9 to TRBJ2-3, with 7 bases matching TRBD1. Per the germline V gene, CDR1 is SGDLS and CDR2 is YYNGEE. J was trimmed by 2 bases and V by 3 bases; bases with no gene match: 6. The CDR3 length is 15 residues. The CDR3: CASSERGHHTDTQYF. Written as DNA, the CDR3 is TGTGCCAGCAGCGAGAGGGGGCATCACACAGATACGCAGTATTTT.

The genes are TRBV7-9 and TRBJ2-7; D perhaps matches TRBD1 (7 bases). CDR3 length: 17 residues. Trimming stripped 4 bases from V and 3 bases from J, with 22 bases between. CDR1 is SEHNR and CDR2 is FQNEAQ in the germline V gene (reference sequence). As DNA, the CDR3 is TGTGCCAGCAGCTCAGGAGGGGGCCTTACACGCAGCTACGAGCAGTACTTC. Translating gives CASSSGGGLTRSYEQYF.

V and J are TRBV3-1 (or the pseudogene TRBV3-2) and TRBJ1-4; no reliable D call. V lost 2 bases and J 8 bases, leaving 9 bases between the germline ends. Germline CDR1 reads LGHDT; CDR2 reads YNNKEL (reference sequence). The CDR3 loop spans 13 amino acids. Here the CDR3 reads CASSQPTGEKLFF. In DNA, the CDR3 is TGTGCCAGCAGCCAACCAACGGGGGAAAAACTGTTTTTT.

The chain has TRBV5-1 and TRBJ2-2; D call uncertain. CDR3 length: 16 residues. CDR1 and CDR2 from the germline V gene are SGHRS and YFSETQ. Trimming stripped 0 bases from V and 2 bases from J, with 11 bases between. CDR3 DNA sequence: TGCGCCAGCAGCTTGGCAGGTCGCCTAAACACCGGGGAGCTGTTTTTT. Translating it yields CASSLAGRLNTGELFF.

Written as DNA, the CDR3 is TGTGCCAGCAGTGAAGGACAGGGAAGGCTTAGCAATCAGCCCCAGCATTTT. Its protein product is CASSEGQGRLSNQPQHF. The chain carries TRBV2 and TRBJ1-5; 7 bases map to TRBD1. The CDR3 consists of 17 residues. V shed 1 base, J shed 0 bases, and the junction held 6 bases outside the gene matches. Looked up from germline, CDR1 is SNHLY and CDR2 is FYNNEI.

V usage is TRBV11-2 and J usage is TRBJ2-5; 8 bases line up with TRBD2. This CDR3 spans 15 amino acids. The V and J ends lost 5 bases and 7 bases, in that order; junction bases with no gene match: 12. In germline, CDR1 is SGHAT, CDR2 FQNNGV. CDR3 nucleotide sequence: TGTGCCAGCAGCCCAGGACTAGCCCTCCTGGGGACCCAGTACTTC. Protein: CASSPGLALLGTQYF. Full variable domain (rest looked up from reference TRBV11-2 and TRBJ2-5): EAGVAQSPRYKIIEKRQSVAFWCNPISGHATLYWYQQILGQGPKLLIQFQNNGVVDDSQLPKDRFSAERLKGVDSTLKIQPAKLEDSAVYLCASSPGLALLGTQYFGPGTRLLVL.

The genes are TRBV7-9 and TRBJ2-1, with TRBD2 matching 9 bases. Germline assignment: CDR1 SEHNR and CDR2 FQNEAQ (reference sequence). The CDR3 runs 16 residues. V lost 1 base, J lost 9 bases, and 10 bases stayed unmatched. In DNA, the CDR3 is TGTGCCAGCAGCTTAGAGGGTGTAGCGGGAGCTATTGAGCAGTTCTTC. This codes for CASSLEGVAGAIEQFF. The full variable domain, its missing parts supplied by reference TRBV7-9 and TRBJ2-1, is DTGVSQNPRHKITKRGQNVTFRCDPISEHNRLYWYRQTLGQGPEFLTYFQNEAQLEKSRLLSDRFSAERPKGSFSTLEIQRTEQGDSAMYLCASSLEGVAGAIEQFFGPGTRLTVL.

The chain recombines TRBV28 with TRBJ1-1; a possible D gene is TRBD1 (6 bases). This CDR3 region has 19 residues. CDR1 MDHEN and CDR2 SYDVKM come from the germline V gene. V was shortened by 10 bases and J by 0 bases, with 30 bases between the two germline ends. CDR3 DNA sequence: TGTGCCACCCACCGGACAGTACTTTGGGGCATTCGCATGAACACTGAAGCTTTCTTT. Its translation is CATHRTVLWGIRMNTEAFF.

This chain joins TRBV29-1 and TRBJ1-1, with TRBD1 matching over 8 bases. Germline trimming cut 6 bases from V and 0 bases from J; bases unmatched to any gene: 0. Germline values: CDR1 SQVTM, CDR2 ANQGSEA. This CDR3 is 12 amino acids long. For the CDR3, the DNA is TGCAGCGTGGACAGGGTGAACACTGAAGCTTTCTTT. This sequence encodes CSVDRVNTEAFF. The variable domain in full, with the rest retrieved from reference TRBV29-1 and TRBJ1-1, is SAVISQKPSRDICQRGTSLTIQCQVDSQVTMMFWYRQQPGQSLTLIATANQGSEATYESGFVIDKFPISRPNLTFSTLTVSNMSPEDSSIYLCSVDRVNTEAFFGQGTRLTVV.

Of note for this clone: Other DNA sequences in the sample encode the same CDR3. The chain joins TRBV11-1 to TRBJ2-1; the match to TRBD2 covers 13 bases. The germline V gene encodes CDR1 SGHAT and CDR2 FQDESV (reference sequence). The CDR3 consists of 15 residues. Losses at the gene ends were 4 bases for V and 5 bases for J; bases not matched to a gene: 2. The CDR3 DNA sequence: TGTGCCAGCAGCTCCGGGACTAGCGGGAACAATGAGCAGTTCTTC. Amino acid sequence: CASSSGTSGNNEQFF.

The chain has TRBV28 and TRBJ2-3, with D possibly being TRBD1 (6 bases). The CDR3 consists of 15 residues. V was shortened by 3 bases and J by 2 bases, with 12 bases between the two germline ends. Looked up from germline, CDR1 is MDHEN and CDR2 is SYDVKM. CDR3 protein: CASSLTGQNTDTQYF. CDR3 coding DNA: TGTGCCAGCAGTTTGACCGGACAGAACACAGATACGCAGTATTTT.

This clone was counted a few times. The J gene is TRBJ2-7, the V gene TRBV5-1, with TRBD2 as a possible D gene (6 bases). V lost 3 bases, J lost 1 base, and 17 bases lay in between. This CDR3 has 16 residues. Germline V CDR1 and CDR2: SGHRS, YFSETQ. CDR3 protein: CASSSLMAGSSYEQYF. In DNA, the CDR3 is TGCGCCAGCAGCTCCCTCATGGCGGGAAGTTCCTACGAGCAGTACTTC.

The DNA for the CDR3 is TGCAGTGCTAGTTATCTAGCGAGGGGGCACAATGAGCAGTTCTTC. It encodes CSASYLARGHNEQFF. The V gene is TRBV20-1, the J gene TRBJ2-1, with a weak D call TRBD1 (7 bases). The CDR3 runs to 15 residues. Trimming removed 3 bases at V and 5 bases at J, with 17 bases between. Germline V lookup: CDR1 DFQATT, CDR2 SNEGSKA (reference sequence).

The CDR3 coding sequence is TGTGCCAGCAGCTTAGCCCCTGGACAGGGCCTTGCAACTAATGAAAAACTGTTTTTT. Translating it yields CASSLAPGQGLATNEKLFF. V gene TRBV7-8 combines with J gene TRBJ1-4, with TRBD1 matching 8 bases. The CDR3 spans 19 residues. V lost 0 bases to trimming and J lost 0 bases; unmatched junction nucleotides: 9. CDR1 is SGHVS, CDR2 FQNEAQ, per germline.

The chain uses TRBV28 and TRBJ1-4; 8 bases match TRBD1. CDR1 is MDHEN and CDR2 is SYDVKM in the germline V gene. The CDR3 is 14 amino acids. V was pared by 6 bases and J by 8 bases, with 8 bases of the junction left unmatched. The CDR3 loop is CASRTGDVGEKLFF. CDR3 nucleotides: TGTGCCAGCAGGACAGGGGATGTAGGAGAAAAACTGTTTTTT.

The rearrangement joins TRBV6-5 to TRBJ2-7; 10 nucleotides line up with TRBD2. Germline assignment: CDR1 MNHEY and CDR2 SVGAGI. V was pared by 0 bases and J by 4 bases, with 6 bases of the junction left unmatched. The CDR3 spans 16 residues. CDR3 amino acids: CASSYSPLAGVYEQYF. CDR3 sequence (DNA): TGTGCCAGCAGTTACTCCCCCCTAGCGGGGGTTTACGAGCAGTACTTC.